This TCR beta chain was found in a study of cytomegalovirus exposure and HLA in healthy donors. The wider study: Drawn from HLA-typed donors, about 85 million unique TCRs were held in an early data release.

This CDR3 has 18 amino acids. V lost 1 base to trimming and J lost 0 bases, with 13 bases between them. Germline-derived CDR1 and CDR2 are MNHEY and SMNVEV (reference sequence). In the PCR, 60 Vbeta and 13 Jbeta primers were used. Profiled with immunoSEQ multiplex PCR; TCRdb holds only in-frame clones, not every one. This sample has more than 95,000 clones, with around 78% found just once. The rearrangement uses TRBV27 and TRBJ1-6; unclear D gene. The sequence was collected from a man aged 35 to 55 in good health and CMV-seronegative. Sequenced sample: PBMCs. The CDR3 DNA reads as TGTGCCAGCAGTTTATATACCCTACCTAGCTCCTATAATTCACCCCTCCACTTT. Its protein product is CASSLYTLPSSYNSPLHF.